This entry describes one TCR beta chain. Profiled with immunoSEQ multiplex PCR; TCRdb holds only in-frame clones, not every one. This sample has 250,000 or so clones, with approximately 82% found just once. This record comes from a study of blood T cell repertoires in COVID-19. Overall study: Sample material is recorded as cDNA or gDNA derived from T cells, B-cell-depleted T cells, or PBMCs.

The CDR3 covers 15 residues. Germline lookup yields CDR1 KGHSH and CDR2 LQKENI. V trimming: 5 bases; J trimming: 1 base; junction bases outside the gene matches: 5. The specimen was peripheral blood. This rearrangement joins TRBV18 to TRBJ1-2, with TRBD1 matching over 9 bases. This clonotype was sampled from a man aged 30 to 39 who had recovered from COVID-19. The CDR3 loop reads CASSDRDRDNYGYTF. CDR3 nucleotide sequence: TGTGCCAGCTCAGACCGGGACAGGGATAACTATGGCTACACCTTC. The whole variable domain, filled in from reference TRBV18 and TRBJ1-2, reads NAGVMQNPRHLVRRRGQEARLRCSPMKGHSHVYWYRQLPEEGLKFMVYLQKENIIDESGMPKERFSAEFPKEGPSILRIQQVVRGDSAAYFCASSDRDRDNYGYTFGSGTRLTVV.